Each of the 9 T cell receptor beta chains below was sequenced from the same sample in a study of blood T cell repertoires in COVID-19 (dated by TCRdb to about 2020). The library was prepared using the immunoSEQ multiplex PCR assay. TCRdb took this table from immuneACCESS and kept in-frame rearrangements with V and J called. Such tables lack part of the clones; where checked against another copy, unresolved V genes explain under half of the gap, and the rest is unexplained. For this sample there are 360,000 or so clones; around nine tenths appear just once. The ten largest account for approximately 0.93% of the sample. Sequencing was carried out using PBMCs or T cells enriched from blood (not recorded which). These receptors were obtained from a woman in her 30s who had been exposed to COVID-19.

The chain has TRBV29-1 and TRBJ1-1; D remains ambiguous. This CDR3 is 13 amino acids long. Trimming cost V 3 bases and J 0 bases, with 8 bases left between them. Looked up from germline, CDR1 is SQVTM and CDR2 is ANQGSEA. The CDR3 DNA sequence: TGCAGCGTTGATGGCCGGGTGAACACTGAAGCTTTCTTT. Translated, it gives CSVDGRVNTEAFF.

The chain employs TRBV27 and TRBJ2-5, with 8 nucleotides matching TRBD1. The CDR3 is made up of 14 amino acids. Unmatched junction bases numbered 9, after V lost 9 bases and J lost 3 bases. Germline V gene sequence: CDR1 MNHEY, CDR2 SMNVEV (reference sequence). The CDR3 nucleotides read TGTGCCAGTAATCAGGGGGCAGACGAAGAGACCCAGTACTTC. This codes for CASNQGADEETQYF.

This chain connects TRBV5-1 to TRBJ2-5; 10 bases are shared with TRBD1. Germline V gene data show CDR1 as SGHRS and CDR2 as YFSETQ. With V trimmed by 3 bases and J by 4 bases, 9 bases remained unmatched. CDR3 length: 16 residues. CDR3 in DNA: TGCGCCAGCAGCTATACGACAGGGGGCAATCGAGAGACCCAGTACTTC. This encodes CASSYTTGGNRETQYF.

The chain is built from TRBV5-1 and TRBJ2-1; perhaps TRBD1 as D (6 bases). Germline lookup yields CDR1 SGHRS and CDR2 YFSETQ. Trimming left V 8 bases short and J 7 bases short, with 13 bases between. CDR3 size: 12 residues. In DNA form, the CDR3 reads TGCGCCAGGGGGGCCTATCGGAATGAGCAGTTCTTC. It translates to CARGAYRNEQFF.

This clone was seen a handful of times. This chain connects TRBV5-1 to TRBJ2-7, with 12 bases fitting TRBD1. The CDR3 totals 15 residues. Germline values: CDR1 SGHRS, CDR2 YFSETQ. J gave up 5 bases and V 1 base, and 4 bases lay outside the gene matches. The CDR3 bases are TGCGCCAGCAGCTTGCCGGGACAGGGGGCCAACGAGCAGTACTTC. It yields the protein CASSLPGQGANEQYF.

The chain links TRBV6-5 to TRBJ2-3; 10 nucleotides match TRBD2. The germline CDR1 and CDR2 sequences are MNHEY and SVGAGI. Unmatched junction bases numbered 4, after V lost 6 bases and J lost 1 base. The CDR3 has 15 residues. CDR3 region: CASRPSGSGTDTQYF. As DNA, the CDR3 is TGTGCCAGCAGACCTAGCGGGAGCGGCACAGATACGCAGTATTTT.

The chain uses TRBV5-1 and TRBJ2-1, with D tentatively TRBD2 (6 bases). Trimming took off 6 bases at V and 2 bases at J, with 12 bases between the two ends. The CDR3 extends over 14 amino acids. Germline CDR1 reads SGHRS; CDR2 reads YFSETQ. The CDR3 sequence is CASTESGAYNEQFF. CDR3 nucleotides: TGCGCCAGCACCGAGTCGGGAGCCTACAATGAGCAGTTCTTC.

The chain employs TRBV6-5 and TRBJ1-5; D not certain. Trimming left V 4 bases short and J 3 bases short, with 10 bases between. The germline CDR1 and CDR2 sequences are MNHEY and SVGAGI. This CDR3 has 14 residues. The CDR3 nucleotides read TGTGCCAGCAGTTCCCCTCGGGACAATCAGCCCCAGCATTTT. It yields the protein CASSSPRDNQPQHF.

The rearrangement links TRBV30 to TRBJ1-6; D ambiguous. This CDR3 region has 14 residues. The V gene's germline CDR1 is GTSNPN and CDR2 SVGIG (reference sequence). V lost 3 bases and J lost 0, with 6 bases in between. The CDR3 bases are TGTGCCTGGAGACAGAGCTCCTATAATTCACCCCTCCACTTT. This encodes CAWRQSSYNSPLHF. Full variable domain (missing parts from reference TRBV30 and TRBJ1-6): SQTIHQWPATLVQPVGSPLSLECTVEGTSNPNLYWYRQAAGRGLQLLFYSVGIGQISSEVPQNLSASRPQDRQFILSSKKLLLSDSGFYLCAWRQSSYNSPLHFGNGTRLTVT.